This T cell receptor (beta chain) was documented in a study of T cell responses to AZD1222 COVID-19 vaccine. Study-wide results and limits: The donor group comprised mostly white British people and more females; the analysis possibly underestimated clonal diversity. Researchers took repertoire samples only after the peak T cell response had come.

In the case of this clone: Its target is not known.

The method was immunoSEQ multiplex PCR; TCRdb's version includes in-frame clones alone and lacks a portion of them. Among tens of thousands of clones, more than 80% were seen once, and the ten largest hold 5% to 6%. Per the germline V gene, CDR1 is SGHDN and CDR2 is FVKESK. Trimming removed 0 bases at V and 7 bases at J, with 15 bases between. CDR3 length: 15 amino acids. The chain is built from TRBV14 and TRBJ1-2; D possibly corresponds to TRBD1 (6 bases). The sequence was collected from an adult in good health. The sample here was peripheral blood, taken on day 0 of AZD1222 vaccination. The CDR3 nucleotides are TGTGCCAGCAGCCAAGAGGGGGGCCGGGAGACTGGCTACACCTTC. Translated: CASSQEGGRETGYTF.